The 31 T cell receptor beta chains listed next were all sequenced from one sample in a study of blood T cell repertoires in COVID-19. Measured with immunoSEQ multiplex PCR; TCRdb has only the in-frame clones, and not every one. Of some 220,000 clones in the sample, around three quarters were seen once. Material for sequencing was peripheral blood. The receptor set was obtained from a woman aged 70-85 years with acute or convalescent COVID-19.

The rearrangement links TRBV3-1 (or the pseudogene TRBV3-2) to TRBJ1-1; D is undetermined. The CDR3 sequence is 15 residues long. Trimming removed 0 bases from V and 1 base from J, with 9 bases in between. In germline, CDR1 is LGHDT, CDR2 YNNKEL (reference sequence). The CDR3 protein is CASSQEYSGNTEAFF. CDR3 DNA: TGTGCCAGCAGCCAAGAGTATTCCGGGAACACTGAAGCTTTCTTT.

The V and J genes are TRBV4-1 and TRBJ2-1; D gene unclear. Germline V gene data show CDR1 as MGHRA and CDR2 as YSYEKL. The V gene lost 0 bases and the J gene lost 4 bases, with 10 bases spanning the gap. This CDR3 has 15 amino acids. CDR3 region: CASSQESSGYNEQFF. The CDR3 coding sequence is TGCGCCAGCAGCCAAGAATCGTCGGGTTACAATGAGCAGTTCTTC.

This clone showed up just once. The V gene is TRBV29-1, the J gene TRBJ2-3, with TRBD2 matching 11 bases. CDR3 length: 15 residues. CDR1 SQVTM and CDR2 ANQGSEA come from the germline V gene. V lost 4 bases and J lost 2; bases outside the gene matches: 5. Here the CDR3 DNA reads TGCAGCGTTGGACTAGCGGGGATATCCACAGATACGCAGTATTTT. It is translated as CSVGLAGISTDTQYF.

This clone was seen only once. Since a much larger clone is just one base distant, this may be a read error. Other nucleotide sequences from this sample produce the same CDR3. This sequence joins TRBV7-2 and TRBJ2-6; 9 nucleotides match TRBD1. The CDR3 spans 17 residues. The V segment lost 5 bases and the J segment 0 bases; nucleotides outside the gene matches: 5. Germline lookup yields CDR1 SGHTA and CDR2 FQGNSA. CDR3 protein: CASSPGTGNSGANVLTF. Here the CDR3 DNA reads TGTGCCAGCAGCCCTGGGACAGGGAACTCTGGGGCCAACGTCCTGACTTTC.

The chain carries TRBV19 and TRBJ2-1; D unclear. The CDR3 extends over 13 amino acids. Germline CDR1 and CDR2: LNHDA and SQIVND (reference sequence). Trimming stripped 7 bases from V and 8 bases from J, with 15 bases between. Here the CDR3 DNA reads TGTGCCAGTACCCCCGGCGACTCGGATGAGCAGTTCTTC. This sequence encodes CASTPGDSDEQFF.

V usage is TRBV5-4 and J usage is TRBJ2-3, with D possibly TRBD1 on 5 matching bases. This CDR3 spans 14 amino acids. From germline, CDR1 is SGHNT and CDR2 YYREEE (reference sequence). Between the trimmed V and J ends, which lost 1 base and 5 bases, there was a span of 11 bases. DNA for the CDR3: TGTGCCAGCAGCTTGATTGGGGCCGGAGATACGCAGTATTTT. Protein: CASSLIGAGDTQYF. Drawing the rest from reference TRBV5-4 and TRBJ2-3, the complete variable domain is ETGVTQSPTHLIKTRGQQVTLRCSSQSGHNTVSWYQQALGQGPQFIFQYYREEENGRGNFPPRFSGLQFPNYSSELNVNALELDDSALYLCASSLIGAGDTQYFGPGTRLTVL.

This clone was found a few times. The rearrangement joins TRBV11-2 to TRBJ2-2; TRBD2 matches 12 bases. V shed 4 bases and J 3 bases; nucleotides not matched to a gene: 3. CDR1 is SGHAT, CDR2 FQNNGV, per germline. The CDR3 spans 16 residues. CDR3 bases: TGTGCCAGCAGCTACGGACTAGCGGGGTACACCGGGGAGCTGTTTTTT. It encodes CASSYGLAGYTGELFF.

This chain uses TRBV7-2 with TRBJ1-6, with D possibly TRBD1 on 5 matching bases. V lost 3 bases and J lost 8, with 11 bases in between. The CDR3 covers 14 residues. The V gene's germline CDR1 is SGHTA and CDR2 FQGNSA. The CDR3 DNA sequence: TGTGCCAGCAGCTTCGACAGTATCTATTCACCCCTCCACTTT. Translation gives CASSFDSIYSPLHF.

CDR3 nucleotide sequence: TGCGCCAGCAGCTTGGGAGGTTTGGGGAGAGGCCCAGATACGCAGTATTTT. Translated, it gives CASSLGGLGRGPDTQYF. This chain links TRBV5-1 with TRBJ2-3; perhaps TRBD2 as D (5 bases). CDR3 length: 17 residues. From germline, CDR1 is SGHRS and CDR2 YFSETQ. The V gene lost 0 bases and the J gene lost 4 bases, with 18 bases spanning the gap. Full variable domain (remainder filled in from reference TRBV5-1 and TRBJ2-3): KAGVTQTPRYLIKTRGQQVTLSCSPISGHRSVSWYQQTPGQGLQFLFEYFSETQRNKGNFPGRFSGRQFSNSRSEMNVSTLELGDSALYLCASSLGGLGRGPDTQYFGPGTRLTVL.

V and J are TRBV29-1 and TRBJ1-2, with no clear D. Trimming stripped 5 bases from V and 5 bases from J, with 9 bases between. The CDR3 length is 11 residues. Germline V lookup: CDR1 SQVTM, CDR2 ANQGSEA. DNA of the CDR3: TGCAGCGTTTACCGGGAGTATGGCTACACCTTC. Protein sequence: CSVYREYGYTF. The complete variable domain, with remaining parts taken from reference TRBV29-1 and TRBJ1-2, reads SAVISQKPSRDICQRGTSLTIQCQVDSQVTMMFWYRQQPGQSLTLIATANQGSEATYESGFVIDKFPISRPNLTFSTLTVSNMSPEDSSIYLCSVYREYGYTFGSGTRLTVV.

Here the CDR3 reads CASDTGATAYGYTF. The CDR3 DNA is TGTGCCAGCGATACAGGGGCGACGGCCTATGGCTACACCTTC. The chain carries TRBV6-5 and TRBJ1-2; 7 positions agree with TRBD1. Losses at the gene ends were 8 bases for V and 4 bases for J; bases not matched to a gene: 10. Germline V gene lookup returns CDR1 MNHEY and CDR2 SVGAGI. This CDR3 spans 14 amino acids.

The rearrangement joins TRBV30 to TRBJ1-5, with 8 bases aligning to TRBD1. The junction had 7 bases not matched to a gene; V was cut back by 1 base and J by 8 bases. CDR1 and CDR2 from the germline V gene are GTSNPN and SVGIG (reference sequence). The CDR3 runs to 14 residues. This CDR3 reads CAWSGGQGEEPQHF. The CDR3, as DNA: TGTGCCTGGAGTGGAGGACAGGGAGAGGAGCCCCAGCATTTT. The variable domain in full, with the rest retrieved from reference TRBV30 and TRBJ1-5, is SQTIHQWPATLVQPVGSPLSLECTVEGTSNPNLYWYRQAAGRGLQLLFYSVGIGQISSEVPQNLSASRPQDRQFILSSKKLLLSDSGFYLCAWSGGQGEEPQHFGDGTRLSIL.

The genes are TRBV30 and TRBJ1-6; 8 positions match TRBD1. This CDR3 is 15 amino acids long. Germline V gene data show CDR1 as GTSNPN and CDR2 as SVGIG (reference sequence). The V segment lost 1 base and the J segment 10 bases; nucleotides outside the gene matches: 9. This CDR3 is CAWSAATGAYSPLHF. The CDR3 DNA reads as TGTGCCTGGAGTGCCGCGACAGGGGCGTACTCACCCCTCCACTTT.

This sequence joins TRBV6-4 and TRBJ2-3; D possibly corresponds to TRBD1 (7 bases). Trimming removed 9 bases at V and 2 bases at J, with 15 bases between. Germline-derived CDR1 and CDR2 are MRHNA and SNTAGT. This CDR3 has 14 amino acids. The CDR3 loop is CASARQGLTDTQYF. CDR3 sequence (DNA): TGTGCCAGTGCCCGACAGGGACTCACAGATACGCAGTATTTT.

CDR3 nucleotides: TGTGCCAGCAGCTTGCCTCTTCAGGAGCAGTTCTTC. Translation: CASSLPLQEQFF. The chain carries TRBV7-9 and TRBJ2-1; D unclear. With 3 bases removed from V and 10 bases from J, the gap between germline ends came to 10 bases. CDR3 length equals 12 residues. The germline gives CDR1 SEHNR, CDR2 FQNEAQ (reference sequence).

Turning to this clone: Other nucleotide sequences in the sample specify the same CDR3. The CDR3 reads CASSMTGGQETQYF. For the CDR3, the DNA is TGTGCCAGTAGTATGACGGGGGGCCAAGAGACCCAGTACTTC. The chain is built from TRBV19 and TRBJ2-5, with 7 bases identical to TRBD2. V trimming: 3 bases; J trimming: 1 base; junction bases outside the gene matches: 2. The CDR3 totals 14 residues. The germline V gene has CDR1 LNHDA and CDR2 SQIVND (reference sequence).

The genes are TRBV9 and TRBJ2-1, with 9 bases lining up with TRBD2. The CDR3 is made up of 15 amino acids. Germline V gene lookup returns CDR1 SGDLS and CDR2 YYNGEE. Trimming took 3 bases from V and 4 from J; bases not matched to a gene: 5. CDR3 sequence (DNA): TGTGCCAGCAGCGCCCGACTAGCGGAATACAATGAGCAGTTCTTC. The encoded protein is CASSARLAEYNEQFF.

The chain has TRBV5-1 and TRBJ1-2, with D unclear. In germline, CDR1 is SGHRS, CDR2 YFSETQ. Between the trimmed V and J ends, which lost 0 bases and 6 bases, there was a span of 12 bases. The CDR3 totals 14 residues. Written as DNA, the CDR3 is TGCGCCAGCAGCTTGGTTCAGCTCGGGGATGGCTACACCTTC. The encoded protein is CASSLVQLGDGYTF.

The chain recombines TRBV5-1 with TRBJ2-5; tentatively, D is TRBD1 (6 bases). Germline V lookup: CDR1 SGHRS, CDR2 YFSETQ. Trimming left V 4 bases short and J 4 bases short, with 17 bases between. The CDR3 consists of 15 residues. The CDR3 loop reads CASSPGHGVGETQYF. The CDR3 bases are TGCGCCAGCAGCCCGGGACACGGGGTGGGAGAGACCCAGTACTTC.

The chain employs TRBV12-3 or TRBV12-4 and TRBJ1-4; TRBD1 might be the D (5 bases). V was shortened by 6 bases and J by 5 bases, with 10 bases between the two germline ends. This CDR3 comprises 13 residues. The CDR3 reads CASRRDWNEKLFF. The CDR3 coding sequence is TGTGCCAGCAGAAGGGACTGGAATGAAAAACTGTTTTTT.

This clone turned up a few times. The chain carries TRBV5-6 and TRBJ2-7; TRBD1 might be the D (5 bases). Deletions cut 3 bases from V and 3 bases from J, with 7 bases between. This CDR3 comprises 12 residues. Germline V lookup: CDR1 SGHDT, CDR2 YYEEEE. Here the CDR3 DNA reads TGTGCCAGCAGCTCCAGGGTCTACGAGCAGTACTTC. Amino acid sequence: CASSSRVYEQYF.

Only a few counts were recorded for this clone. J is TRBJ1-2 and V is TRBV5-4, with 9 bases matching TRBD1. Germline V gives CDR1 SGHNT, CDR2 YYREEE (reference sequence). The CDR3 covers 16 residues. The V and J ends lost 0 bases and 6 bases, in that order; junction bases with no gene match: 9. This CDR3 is CASSLGPLDRGNGYTF. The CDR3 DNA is TGTGCCAGCAGCTTGGGCCCCCTGGACAGGGGCAATGGCTACACCTTC.

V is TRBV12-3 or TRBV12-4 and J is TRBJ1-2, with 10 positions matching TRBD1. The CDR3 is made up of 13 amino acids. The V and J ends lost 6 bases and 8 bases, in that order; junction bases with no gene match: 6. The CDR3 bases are TGTGCCAGCAGCCCGACAGGGGGCAGGGGCTACACCTTC. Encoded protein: CASSPTGGRGYTF.

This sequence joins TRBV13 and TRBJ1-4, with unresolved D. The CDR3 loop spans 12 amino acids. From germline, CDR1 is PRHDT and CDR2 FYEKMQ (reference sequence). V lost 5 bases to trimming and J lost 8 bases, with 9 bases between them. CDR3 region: CASSLYREKLFF. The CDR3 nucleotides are TGTGCCAGCAGCCTATATCGGGAAAAACTGTTTTTT.

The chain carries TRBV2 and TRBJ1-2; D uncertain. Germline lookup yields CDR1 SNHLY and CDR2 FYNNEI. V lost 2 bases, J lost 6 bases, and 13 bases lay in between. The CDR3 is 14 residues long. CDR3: CASSETPAGHGYTF. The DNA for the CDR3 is TGTGCCAGCAGTGAAACGCCGGCTGGGCATGGCTACACCTTC.

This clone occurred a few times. Here the CDR3 DNA reads TGCGCCAGCAGCCAAACCGCGACAGGGGGCAAGAACACTGAAGCTTTCTTT. It encodes CASSQTATGGKNTEAFF. This chain connects TRBV5-1 to TRBJ1-1; TRBD1 matches at 10 bases. This CDR3 region has 17 residues. CDR1 is SGHRS, CDR2 YFSETQ, per germline. V lost 4 bases and J lost 1; bases outside the gene matches: 10.

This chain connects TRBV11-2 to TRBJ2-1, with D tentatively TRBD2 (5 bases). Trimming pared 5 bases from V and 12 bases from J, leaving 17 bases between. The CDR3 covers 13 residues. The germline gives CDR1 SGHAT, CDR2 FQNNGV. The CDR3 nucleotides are TGTGCCAGCAGCACCTCAGAGGGCAGTGTGCAGTTCTTC. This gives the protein CASSTSEGSVQFF.

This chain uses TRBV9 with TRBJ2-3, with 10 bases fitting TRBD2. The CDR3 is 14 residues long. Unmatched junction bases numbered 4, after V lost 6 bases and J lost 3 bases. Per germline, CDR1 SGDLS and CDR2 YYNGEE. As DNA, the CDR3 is TGTGCCAGCAACAGCGGGGGGGCAACAGATACGCAGTATTTT. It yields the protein CASNSGGATDTQYF.

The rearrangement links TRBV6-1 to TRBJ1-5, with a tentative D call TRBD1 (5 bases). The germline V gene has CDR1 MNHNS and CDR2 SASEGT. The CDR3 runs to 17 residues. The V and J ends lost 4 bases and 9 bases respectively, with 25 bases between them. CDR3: CASSAERGNTFLGPQHF. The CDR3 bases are TGTGCCAGCAGTGCCGAAAGGGGCAACACCTTTTTGGGGCCCCAGCATTTT.

CDR3 in amino acids: CASSVLAGGYNEQFF. The CDR3 DNA reads as TGTGCCAGCAGCGTCTTAGCGGGGGGGTACAATGAGCAGTTCTTC. The chain recombines TRBV9 with TRBJ2-1; 11 nucleotides agree with TRBD2. The length of the CDR3 is 15 residues. CDR1 is SGDLS, CDR2 YYNGEE, per germline. The trim removed 2 bases at V and 4 bases at J, leaving 2 bases unmatched.

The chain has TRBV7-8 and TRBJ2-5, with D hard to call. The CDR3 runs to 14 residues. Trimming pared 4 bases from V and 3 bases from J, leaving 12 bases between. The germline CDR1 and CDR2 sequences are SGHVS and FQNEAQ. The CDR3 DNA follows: TGTGCCAGCAGCTCGACTCAGCGCAAAGAGACCCAGTACTTC. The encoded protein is CASSSTQRKETQYF.